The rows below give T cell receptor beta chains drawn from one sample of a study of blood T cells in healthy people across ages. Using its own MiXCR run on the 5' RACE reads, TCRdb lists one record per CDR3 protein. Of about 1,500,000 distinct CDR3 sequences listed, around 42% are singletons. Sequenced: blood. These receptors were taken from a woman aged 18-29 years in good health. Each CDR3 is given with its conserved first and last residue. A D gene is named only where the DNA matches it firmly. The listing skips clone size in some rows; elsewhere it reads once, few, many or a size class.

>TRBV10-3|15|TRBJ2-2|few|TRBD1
TGTGCCATCAGTAACAGACAGGGGACCACCGGGGAGCTGTTTTTT
CAISNRQGTTGELFF
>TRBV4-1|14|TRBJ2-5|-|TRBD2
TGCGCCAGCAGCCGACTAGCCAACCAAGAGACCCAGTACTTC
CASSRLANQETQYF
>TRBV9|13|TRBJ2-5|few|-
TGTGCCAGCAGCGTAGAGCCCGGGGAGACCCAGTACTTC
CASSVEPGETQYF
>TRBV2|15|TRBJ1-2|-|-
TGTGCCAGCATTCGGGCTGACCAGAAGAACTATGGCTACACCTTC
CASIRADQKNYGYTF
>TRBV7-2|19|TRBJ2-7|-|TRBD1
TGTGCCAGCAGCTTATCGCCAATTTCAAGACAGGGGCATTCGCGCGAGCAGTACTTC
CASSLSPISRQGHSREQYF
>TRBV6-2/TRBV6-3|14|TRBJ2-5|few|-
TGTGCCAGCAGGGACATCACGACGGGACAGACCCAGTACTTC
CASRDITTGQTQYF
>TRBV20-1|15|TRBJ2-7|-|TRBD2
TGCAGTGCTAGGGAAGGACTAGCGGAGCTCTACGAGCAGTACTTC
CSAREGLAELYEQYF
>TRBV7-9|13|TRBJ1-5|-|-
TGTGCCAGCAGCTTAGGGATGGGTCACCCCCAGCATTTT
CASSLGMGHPQHF
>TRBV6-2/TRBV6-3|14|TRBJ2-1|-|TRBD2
TGTGCCAGCAGTTACAGGGGACTAGCAAGTGAGCAGTTCTTC
CASSYRGLASEQFF
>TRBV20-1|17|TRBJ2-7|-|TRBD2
TGCAGTGCTAGAGAAACCCGGACTAGTTTACCCTACAATGAGCAGTACTTC
CSARETRTSLPYNEQYF
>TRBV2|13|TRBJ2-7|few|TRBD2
TGTGCCAGCAGTGCTGGACTAGCGGGCGAGCAGTACTTC
CASSAGLAGEQYF
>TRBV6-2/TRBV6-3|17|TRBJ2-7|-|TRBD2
TGTGCCAGCAGTTACTCTGGAAAGCGGGAGGTATCCTACGAGCAGTACTTC
CASSYSGKREVSYEQYF
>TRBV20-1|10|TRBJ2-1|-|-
TGCAGTGCTAGTTTTAGGGAGCAGTTCTTC
CSASFREQFF
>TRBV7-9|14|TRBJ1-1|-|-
TGTGTCAGCAGCCGAAGGGGGGAAAACACTGAAGCTTTCTTT
CVSSRRGENTEAFF
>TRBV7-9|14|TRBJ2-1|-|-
TGTGCCAGCAGCTTCCACGGGGGATACAATGAGCAGTTCTTC
CASSFHGGYNEQFF
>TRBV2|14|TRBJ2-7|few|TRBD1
TGTGCCAGCACGGGACAGGGATTTTCCTACGAGCAGTACTTC
CASTGQGFSYEQYF
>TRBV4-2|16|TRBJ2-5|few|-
TGTGCCAGCAGCCAAGGATCTGATGGGGCATTAGAGACCCAGTACTTC
CASSQGSDGALETQYF
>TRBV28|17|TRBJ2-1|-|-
TGTGCCAGCAGTTTAGATAAGTGGGGCGAGGCCTACAATGAGCAGTTCTTC
CASSLDKWGEAYNEQFF
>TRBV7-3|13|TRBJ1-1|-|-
TGTGCCAGCAGCGAGGTGGGTGACACTGAAGCTTTCTTT
CASSEVGDTEAFF
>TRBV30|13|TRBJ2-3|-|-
TGTGCCTGGAGGGACGGCTTCACAGATACGCAGTATTTT
CAWRDGFTDTQYF
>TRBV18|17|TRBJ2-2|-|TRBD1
TGTGCCAGCTCACCACCTTCAGGACAGGCGAACACCGGGGAGCTGTTTTTT
CASSPPSGQANTGELFF
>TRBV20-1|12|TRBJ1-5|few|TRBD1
TGCAGTGCTAGAACAGGGGGTCAGCCCCAGCATTTT
CSARTGGQPQHF
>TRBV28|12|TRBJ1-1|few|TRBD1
TGTGCCAGCAGTCCGCGGACAGGGGGAGCTTTCTTT
CASSPRTGGAFF
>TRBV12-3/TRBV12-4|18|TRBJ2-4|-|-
TGTGCCAGCAGTTTTGCGGGACGGGGTATTCTAGCCAAAAACATTCAGTACTTC
CASSFAGRGILAKNIQYF
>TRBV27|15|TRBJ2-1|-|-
TGTGCCAGCAGTTTAGGGGGATCGGCTGCTACTGAGCAGTTCTTC
CASSLGGSAATEQFF
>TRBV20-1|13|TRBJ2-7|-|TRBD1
TGCAGTGCTAGAGTGACAGGGGACAATGAGCAGTACTTC
CSARVTGDNEQYF
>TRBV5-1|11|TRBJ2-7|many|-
TGTGCCAGCAGCTTAGTTGGGGAGCAGTACTTC
CASSLVGEQYF
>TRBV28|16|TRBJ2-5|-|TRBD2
TGTGCCAGCAGTTCCCGGACTAGCGGGGTAAAAGAGACCCAGTACTTC
CASSSRTSGVKETQYF
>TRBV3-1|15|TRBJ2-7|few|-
TGTGCCAGCAGCTACCGGGACACCAAGAGGAACGAGCAGTACTTC
CASSYRDTKRNEQYF
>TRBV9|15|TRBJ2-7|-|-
TGTGCCAGCAGCATCACTAGGGAGTTCTACAATGAGCAGTACTTC
CASSITREFYNEQYF
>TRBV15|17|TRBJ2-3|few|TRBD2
TGTGCCACCAGCGGGAAGATAGCGGGAGGGCCGGCAGATACGCAGTATTTT
CATSGKIAGGPADTQYF
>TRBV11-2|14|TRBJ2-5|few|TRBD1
TGTGCCAGCAGCCCCCTGACAGGGGAAGAGACCCAGTACTTC
CASSPLTGEETQYF
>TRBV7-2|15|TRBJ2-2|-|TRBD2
TGTGCCTGCAGCTTACTAGCGGGAGGCCCCGGGGAGCTGTTTTTT
CACSLLAGGPGELFF
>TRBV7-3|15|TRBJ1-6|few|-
TGTGCCAGCAGTTTATCCGGGTCCTATAATTCACCCCTCCACTTT
CASSLSGSYNSPLHF
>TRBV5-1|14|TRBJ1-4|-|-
TGCGCCAGCAGCTTTAATAGTGATGATGGAAAACTGTTTTTT
CASSFNSDDGKLFF
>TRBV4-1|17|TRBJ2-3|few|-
TGCGCCAGCAGCCAAGATGCGGCAGCATTCAGCACAGATACGCAGTATTTT
CASSQDAAAFSTDTQYF
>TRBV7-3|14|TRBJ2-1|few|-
TGTGCCAGCAGCTTAACCCCGAACCTCGATGAGCAGTTCTTC
CASSLTPNLDEQFF
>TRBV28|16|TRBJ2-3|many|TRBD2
TGTGCCAGCCACCGACGAGGACTAGCGGGAGCAGATACGCAGTATTTT
CASHRRGLAGADTQYF
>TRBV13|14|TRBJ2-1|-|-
TGTGCCAGCAGTACTCGGCTTCCGTACAATGAGCAGTTCTTC
CASSTRLPYNEQFF
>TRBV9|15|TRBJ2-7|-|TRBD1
TGTGCCAGCAGCGTAGAAAGACAGGGCCCCTACGAGCAGTACTTC
CASSVERQGPYEQYF
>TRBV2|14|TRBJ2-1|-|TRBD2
TGTGCCAGCAACCCGGGACTAGCTTGGAATGAGCAGTTCTTC
CASNPGLAWNEQFF
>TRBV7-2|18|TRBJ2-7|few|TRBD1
TGTGCCAGCAGCCTACGTCCCACCGGGACAGGAGTCGGCTACGAGCAGTACTTC
CASSLRPTGTGVGYEQYF
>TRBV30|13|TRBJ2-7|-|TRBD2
TGTGCTTCGGAGGGGACTAGTTGGTACGAGCAGTACTTC
CASEGTSWYEQYF
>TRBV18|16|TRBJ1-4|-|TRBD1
TGTGCCAGCTCACCGAACAGGGGATCAACTAATGAAAAACTGTTTTTT
CASSPNRGSTNEKLFF
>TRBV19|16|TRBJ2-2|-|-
TGTGCCAGTAAGGGGACGGACAAAGGATCCGCCGGGGAGCTGTTTTTT
CASKGTDKGSAGELFF
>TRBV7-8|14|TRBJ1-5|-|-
TGTGCCAGCAGCTTAATATATGAAGATCAGCCCCAGCATTTT
CASSLIYEDQPQHF
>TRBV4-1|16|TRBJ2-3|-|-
TGCGCCAGCAGCCGGGAGGCCGGGGTTGCGGCAGATACGCAGTATTTT
CASSREAGVAADTQYF
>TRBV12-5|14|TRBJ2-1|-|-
TGTGCTAGTGGTTTGGTACCTCTCCGGGATGCGCAGTTCTTC
CASGLVPLRDAQFF
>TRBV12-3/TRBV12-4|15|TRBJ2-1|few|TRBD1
TGTGCCAGCATTCTAGGGGGGACAGGGGGCGATGAGCAGTTCTTC
CASILGGTGGDEQFF
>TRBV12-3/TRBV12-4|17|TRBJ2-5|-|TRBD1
TGTGCCAGCAGGCGGCCCCCTGGGGGACAGAATGACAATGAGCAGTACTTC
CASRRPPGGQNDNEQYF
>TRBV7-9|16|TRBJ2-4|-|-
TGTGCCAGCAGCGACCCGGAGGAAGGGGCCAAAAACATTCAGTACTTC
CASSDPEEGAKNIQYF
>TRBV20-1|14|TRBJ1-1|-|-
TGCAGTGCTAGAAGTCCTGTGACGAACACTGAAGCTTTCTTT
CSARSPVTNTEAFF
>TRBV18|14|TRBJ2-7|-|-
TGTGCCAGCTCACCACCGCTAGGAGGCTACGAGCAGTACTTC
CASSPPLGGYEQYF
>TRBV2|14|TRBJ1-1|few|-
TGTGCCAGCAGTGAAGACCGCAGGGCTACTGAAGCTTTCTTT
CASSEDRRATEAFF
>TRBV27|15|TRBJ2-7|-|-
TGTGCCAGCAGTTTATCCGGGGGTTCAGGGTACGAGCAGTACTTC
CASSLSGGSGYEQYF
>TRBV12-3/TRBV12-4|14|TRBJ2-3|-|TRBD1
TGTGCCAGCTTCGATGTAGGGGGCGCAGATACGCAGTATTTT
CASFDVGGADTQYF
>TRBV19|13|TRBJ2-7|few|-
TGTGCCAGTCTAGACATGAGCTCCTACGAGCAGTACTTC
CASLDMSSYEQYF
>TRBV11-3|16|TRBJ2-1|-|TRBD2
TGTGCCAGCAGCTTATGTACAGCGGGAGGAGACACTGAGCAGTTCTTC
CASSLCTAGGDTEQFF